The 24 T cell receptor beta chains presented below share a single source sample, sequenced in a study of blood T cell repertoires in COVID-19 (dated by TCRdb to 2018 to 2020). The method was the immunoSEQ multiplex PCR assay. Imported from immuneACCESS, the table was reduced by TCRdb to in-frame sequences with V and J called. These copies leave out some clones; in studies compared against another copy, an unresolved V gene accounts for under half, and the cause of the remainder is not known. The sample includes about 210,000 clones, with about nine tenths observed a single time. Roughly 7.2% of the sample lies in the top ten. Sequences were obtained from PBMCs or T cells enriched from blood (not recorded which). Receptors were obtained from a man between 25 and 39 years old in a cohort exposed to, infected with or recovered from COVID-19 (not recorded which).

V usage is TRBV18 and J usage is TRBJ2-3; 8 bases line up with TRBD1. This CDR3 is 16 amino acids long. Per the germline V gene, CDR1 is KGHSH and CDR2 is LQKENI. Trimming cost V 6 bases and J 3 bases; bases outside gene matches: 11. CDR3 residues: CASSLLGQGATDTQYF. Here the CDR3 DNA reads TGTGCCAGCTCCCTATTGGGGCAGGGGGCTACAGATACGCAGTATTTT. Based on the CDR3 plus reference TRBV18 and TRBJ2-3, the full variable domain is NAGVMQNPRHLVRRRGQEARLRCSPMKGHSHVYWYRQLPEEGLKFMVYLQKENIIDESGMPKERFSAEFPKEGPSILRIQQVVRGDSAAYFCASSLLGQGATDTQYFGPGTRLTVL.

V is TRBV25-1 and J is TRBJ2-3; D uncertain. V lost 3 bases and J 4 bases, leaving 14 bases between the germline ends. Germline V gene sequence: CDR1 MGHDK, CDR2 SYGVNS. The CDR3 has 15 residues. The chain's CDR3 is CASSDFLLSPDTQYF. Written as DNA, the CDR3 is TGTGCCAGCAGTGATTTTTTACTTAGCCCAGATACGCAGTATTTT. The full variable domain, completed using reference TRBV25-1 and TRBJ2-3, is EADIYQTPRYLVIGTGKKITLECSQTMGHDKMYWYQQDPGMELHLIHYSYGVNSTEKGDLSSESTVSRIRTEHFPLTLESARPSHTSQYLCASSDFLLSPDTQYFGPGTRLTVL.

A few counts support this clone. The chain has TRBV10-1 and TRBJ2-7, with 8 bases fitting TRBD1. The CDR3 has 20 residues. After removal of 0 bases from V and 2 bases from J, the junction contained 18 bases not matched to a gene. Germline CDR1 is WNHNN and CDR2 is SYGVQD (reference sequence). This CDR3 is CASSESSTPLETGVAYEQYF. DNA of the CDR3: TGCGCCAGCAGTGAGTCCAGTACCCCCCTCGAGACAGGGGTCGCCTACGAGCAGTACTTC.

Only one count was recorded for this clone. V gene TRBV28 combines with J gene TRBJ2-1; D gene uncertain. CDR1 is MDHEN, CDR2 SYDVKM, per germline. The CDR3 loop spans 11 amino acids. V lost 7 bases, J lost 9 bases, and 10 bases lay in between. CDR3 sequence: CASKAGPEQFF. Here the CDR3 DNA reads TGTGCCAGCAAAGCAGGTCCTGAGCAGTTCTTC.

The chain recombines TRBV29-1 with TRBJ2-4; 12 nucleotides line up with TRBD1. V trimming: 4 bases; J trimming: 6 bases; junction bases outside the gene matches: 4. In germline, CDR1 is SQVTM, CDR2 ANQGSEA. CDR3 length: 14 residues. CDR3 residues: CSVVGTGGANIQYF. CDR3 nucleotide sequence: TGCAGCGTTGTTGGGACAGGGGGCGCAAACATTCAGTACTTC. Using reference TRBV29-1 and TRBJ2-4 for the parts outside the CDR3, the full variable domain is SAVISQKPSRDICQRGTSLTIQCQVDSQVTMMFWYRQQPGQSLTLIATANQGSEATYESGFVIDKFPISRPNLTFSTLTVSNMSPEDSSIYLCSVVGTGGANIQYFGAGTRLSVL.

The genes are TRBV7-9 and TRBJ2-1, with 11 bases aligning to TRBD2. J gave up 5 bases and V 6 bases, and 6 bases lay outside the gene matches. The CDR3 extends over 15 amino acids. The V gene's germline CDR1 is SEHNR and CDR2 FQNEAQ (reference sequence). CDR3 sequence (DNA): TGTGCCAGCAGTTCCTTAGCGGGAGGGAACAATGAGCAGTTCTTC. This encodes CASSSLAGGNNEQFF.

The chain joins TRBV7-3 to TRBJ2-6, with D uncertain. CDR1 SGHTA and CDR2 FQGTGA come from the germline V gene. V was clipped by 1 base and J by 2 bases, with 15 bases between them. The CDR3 extends over 18 amino acids. In DNA, the CDR3 is TGTGCCAGCAGCTTAAGAAGCATTTCCGTTGCTGGGGCCAACGTCCTGACTTTC. Translated: CASSLRSISVAGANVLTF.

The rearrangement uses TRBV6-5 and TRBJ2-7; maybe TRBD2 (5 bases). Germline CDR1 is MNHEY and CDR2 is SVGAGI. V was cut by 8 bases and J by 7 bases, with 18 bases left in between. This CDR3 is built from 13 residues. CDR3 nucleotide sequence: TGTGCCAGCTCTCAGACTGCCTCGGGGGAGCAGTACTTC. It codes for CASSQTASGEQYF.

This clone came up once. The chain recombines TRBV7-6 with TRBJ1-1; D is perhaps TRBD1 (5 bases). Trimming took 5 bases from V and 0 from J, leaving 13 bases between them. Germline CDR1 and CDR2: SGHVS and FNYEAQ. The CDR3 is 15 residues long. The CDR3 DNA sequence: TGTGCCAGCAGCCCCCAGGGTTCCGTGAACACTGAAGCTTTCTTT. Protein product: CASSPQGSVNTEAFF.

This CDR3 reads CASSLSGGPYEQYF. CDR3 nucleotide sequence: TGTGCCAGCAGCTTGTCGGGAGGACCCTACGAGCAGTACTTC. This chain joins TRBV11-2 and TRBJ2-7; 7 bases fit TRBD2. Germline values: CDR1 SGHAT, CDR2 FQNNGV. The CDR3 consists of 14 residues. Germline trimming cut 3 bases from V and 2 bases from J; bases unmatched to any gene: 4.

In its sample, this clone was seen a few times. The CDR3 spells CASSKRISGGYTF. The CDR3 bases are TGTGCCAGCAGCAAACGCATAAGCGGTGGCTACACCTTC. J is TRBJ1-2 and V is TRBV21-1. TRBV21-1 is a pseudogene locus. The CDR3 covers 13 residues.

The V call is TRBV27, the J call TRBJ1-2; D gene uncertain. V lost 10 bases and J lost 7, with 19 bases in between. Germline assignment: CDR1 MNHEY and CDR2 SMNVEV (reference sequence). The CDR3 spans 13 residues. The CDR3: CATRPLATIGYTF. The CDR3 DNA reads TGTGCCACCCGTCCTCTAGCGACTATTGGCTACACCTTC.

The V and J genes are TRBV28 and TRBJ1-4, with 7 bases lining up with TRBD1. Losses at the gene ends were 6 bases for V and 10 bases for J; bases not matched to a gene: 14. CDR1 is MDHEN, CDR2 SYDVKM, per germline. This CDR3 spans 15 amino acids. Here the CDR3 DNA reads TGTGCCAGCAGCTGGGGGGTGACAGGGCTCAGAAAACTGTTTTTT. The encoded protein is CASSWGVTGLRKLFF.

Written as DNA, the CDR3 is TGTGCCAGCAGTCCAGTCGCTTCTAGCGGGAGGGCGGGCAATGAGCAGTTCTTC. Translation: CASSPVASSGRAGNEQFF. The chain uses TRBV6-2 or TRBV6-3 and TRBJ2-1, with 12 bases fitting TRBD2. The germline V gene has CDR1 MNHEY and CDR2 SVGEGT. V dropped 5 bases and J dropped 6; count of bases not matched to a gene: 14. This CDR3 is 18 amino acids long.

The V gene is TRBV11-3, the J gene TRBJ2-1; perhaps TRBD1 as D (6 bases). There are 15 residues in the CDR3. Germline CDR1 is SGHNT and CDR2 is YENEEA. Between the trimmed V and J ends, which lost 0 bases and 9 bases, there was a span of 15 bases. The CDR3 DNA sequence: TGTGCCAGCAGCTTAGATCACAGGGATGAGAGTGAGCAGTTCTTC. This translates into CASSLDHRDESEQFF.

This clone was seen a single time. V and J are TRBV7-9 and TRBJ2-5; no clear D. The germline V gene encodes CDR1 SEHNR and CDR2 FQNEAQ (reference sequence). V lost 2 bases and J 7 bases, leaving 17 bases between the germline ends. There are 15 residues in the CDR3. The CDR3 loop reads CASSLINLVFGTQYF. The CDR3 DNA sequence: TGTGCCAGCAGCTTAATCAATCTCGTGTTCGGGACCCAGTACTTC.

The V and J genes are TRBV27 and TRBJ2-7, with 7 bases aligning to TRBD1. V shed 5 bases and J 6 bases; nucleotides not matched to a gene: 10. The germline V gene has CDR1 MNHEY and CDR2 SMNVEV (reference sequence). The CDR3 spans 14 residues. The CDR3 is CASSLMGQYGEQYF. The CDR3 DNA sequence: TGTGCCAGCAGTCTAATGGGACAGTATGGCGAGCAGTACTTC.

The rearrangement links TRBV28 to TRBJ2-3; tentative D call: TRBD2 (5 bases). Germline lookup yields CDR1 MDHEN and CDR2 SYDVKM. The CDR3 totals 12 residues. Trimming cost V 8 bases and J 3 bases, with 9 bases left between them. The DNA for the CDR3 is TGTGCCAGCCTAGCTGGGACAGATACGCAGTATTTT. Protein product: CASLAGTDTQYF.

The V call is TRBV28, the J call TRBJ2-7, with D perhaps matching TRBD2 (6 bases). Germline CDR1 and CDR2: MDHEN and SYDVKM. The length of the CDR3 is 12 residues. Trimming removed 6 bases from V and 3 bases from J, with 9 bases in between. CDR3 amino acids: CASRGLLYEQYF. CDR3 coding DNA: TGTGCCAGCAGGGGACTGCTCTACGAGCAGTACTTC.

The V call is TRBV7-3, the J call TRBJ2-5; perhaps TRBD2 as D (6 bases). Germline values: CDR1 SGHTA, CDR2 FQGTGA. CDR3 length: 15 residues. The ends were cut back, 4 bases at V and 2 bases at J, with 14 bases in the middle. In DNA form, the CDR3 reads TGTGCCAGCAGCTCCAGGCTAGCGCCACAAGAGACCCAGTACTTC. As protein: CASSSRLAPQETQYF.

The chain employs TRBV6-5 and TRBJ1-2; TRBD1 matches 7 bases. This CDR3 is 15 amino acids long. J lost 4 bases, V lost 5 bases, and 10 bases had no gene match. Germline CDR1 MNHEY, CDR2 SVGAGI. The CDR3 spells CASSQSEQGPYGYTF. The CDR3 region has the DNA TGTGCCAGCAGTCAGTCCGAACAGGGGCCCTATGGCTACACCTTC.

V is TRBV6-5 and J is TRBJ2-7; D is unresolved. Trimming took off 4 bases at V and 0 bases at J, with 10 bases between the two ends. Germline V gene sequence: CDR1 MNHEY, CDR2 SVGAGI. The CDR3 consists of 14 residues. The CDR3 spells CASSSGPLSYEQYF. The CDR3 DNA follows: TGTGCCAGCAGTTCTGGGCCTCTCTCCTACGAGCAGTACTTC.

The genes are TRBV10-1 and TRBJ1-1, with 7 positions matching TRBD1. The germline V gene encodes CDR1 WNHNN and CDR2 SYGVQD (reference sequence). The CDR3 spans 15 residues. Trimming cost V 0 bases and J 0 bases; bases outside gene matches: 1. The CDR3 DNA follows: TGCGCCAGCAGTGAGTCCGGGACAGTGAACACTGAAGCTTTCTTT. The encoded protein is CASSESGTVNTEAFF.

The gene calls are TRBV27 and TRBJ1-2, with 9 bases aligning to TRBD1. V lost 3 bases and J lost 5; bases outside the gene matches: 7. CDR1 and CDR2 (germline): MNHEY, SMNVEV (reference sequence). The CDR3 loop spans 15 amino acids. The CDR3 nucleotides read TGTGCCAGCAGTTTTAGCAGACAGGGGGGATATGGCTACACCTTC. It is translated as CASSFSRQGGYGYTF.